A selection of T cell receptor beta chains follows, all from one sample in a study of human T cells and chemical hapten exposure. TCRdb reprocessed the RACE reads with MiXCR, giving one entry per CDR3 protein. The sample lists fewer than 350,000 distinct CDR3 sequences, 7.5% to 9% occurring once. The source was whole blood, collected in connection with sensitization to the hapten diphenylcyclopropenone (DPC). These receptors were collected from a man aged 18 to 29 with alopecia areata. Some clones in this sample may be carry-over from other donors' samples. CDR3s include the opening cysteine and the closing phenylalanine or tryptophan. A D gene is named only where the DNA matches it firmly. The size of a clone is reported for some rows only, either as once, few or many, or as a class for expanded clones.

V	D	J	size	CDR3	DNA
TRBV7-3	.	TRBJ2-5	many	CASSLGLKETQYF	TGTGCCAGCAGCTTAGGCTTAAAAGAGACCCAGTACTTC
TRBV7-2	.	TRBJ1-5	.	CASSLAGQSNQPQHF	TGTGCCAGCAGCTTAGCTGGGCAGAGCAATCAGCCCCAGCATTTT
TRBV5-6	.	TRBJ2-7	.	CASSEVTGTLAYEQYF	TGTGCCAGCAGCGAAGTTACCGGGACTCTAGCCTACGAGCAGTACTTC
TRBV6-2/TRBV6-3	.	TRBJ2-4	few	CASSYPGLDGGNIQYF	TGTGCCAGCAGTTACCCCGGGCTAGATGGTGGAAACATTCAGTACTTC
TRBV24-1	.	TRBJ2-1	.	CATSVTGYNEQFF	TGTGCCACCAGTGTAACCGGTTACAATGAGCAGTTCTTC
TRBV28	TRBD1	TRBJ1-6	many	CASKGQGTPYNSPLHF	TGTGCCAGCAAGGGACAGGGGACCCCTTATAATTCACCCCTCCACTTT
TRBV20-1	TRBD1	TRBJ2-3	many	CSARPQQGAGTDTQYF	TGCAGTGCTAGGCCTCAACAGGGGGCAGGCACAGATACGCAGTATTTT
TRBV19	.	TRBJ2-2	.	CASGYQGELFF	TGTGCCAGCGGATACCAAGGGGAGCTGTTTTTT
TRBV7-2	.	TRBJ2-2	.	CASTYDRVEGTGELFF	TGTGCCAGCACCTATGATAGGGTGGAAGGCACCGGGGAGCTGTTTTTT
TRBV5-5	TRBD1	TRBJ2-2	few	CASSLVRGRAGELFF	TGTGCCAGCAGCTTGGTGAGGGGGCGCGCCGGGGAGCTGTTTTTT
TRBV25-1	TRBD1	TRBJ1-6	.	CASQGANSPLHF	TGTGCCAGTCAGGGGGCTAATTCACCCCTCCACTTT
TRBV9	.	TRBJ1-4	many	CASSVDSGGGKEKLFF	TGTGCCAGCAGCGTAGATAGTGGAGGAGGTAAAGAAAAACTGTTTTTT
TRBV20-1	.	TRBJ1-2	.	CSAGNVENYGYTF	TGCAGTGCTGGAAACGTGGAAAACTATGGCTACACCTTC
TRBV7-8	TRBD1	TRBJ1-6	few	CASSLARGLSPLHF	TGTGCCAGCAGCTTAGCCAGGGGGCTATCACCCCTCCACTTT
TRBV12-3/TRBV12-4	TRBD1	TRBJ1-2	.	CASSSQGSGYTF	TGTGCCAGCAGCTCACAGGGGAGTGGCTACACCTTC
TRBV20-1	.	TRBJ1-1	many	CSARATGTEAFF	TGCAGTGCTAGAGCCACAGGGACTGAAGCTTTCTTT
TRBV4-1	.	TRBJ2-7	.	CASSQEARQGDFDYEQYF	TGCGCCAGCAGCCAAGAGGCCCGCCAGGGGGACTTCGACTACGAGCAGTACTTC
TRBV10-3	.	TRBJ2-7	.	CAISESWDPWGEQYF	TGTGCCATCAGTGAGTCCTGGGATCCCTGGGGCGAGCAGTACTTC
TRBV29-1	.	TRBJ1-3	.	CSGTSSGNTIYF	TGCAGCGGTACCTCCTCTGGAAACACCATATATTTT
TRBV29-1	TRBD1	TRBJ1-3	few	CSVKLTGDSGNTIYF	TGCAGCGTTAAGTTGACAGGGGACTCTGGAAACACCATATATTTT
TRBV9	TRBD1	TRBJ1-6	few	CASSAVEDRENSPLHF	TGTGCCAGCAGCGCAGTAGAGGACAGGGAGAATTCACCCCTCCACTTT
TRBV7-9	TRBD1	TRBJ1-2	.	CASSRGQTGEGGYTF	TGTGCCAGCAGCCGGGGACAAACAGGGGAGGGCGGCTACACCTTC
TRBV29-1	.	TRBJ2-1	many	CSGGPEQFF	TGCAGCGGGGGCCCTGAGCAGTTCTTC
TRBV11-2	.	TRBJ2-1	many	CASSPGGNNEQFF	TGTGCCAGCAGCCCCGGAGGCAACAATGAGCAGTTCTTC
TRBV5-1	TRBD1	TRBJ2-5	few	CASSFPTTGGRQETQYF	TGCGCCAGCAGCTTCCCAACGACAGGGGGCCGACAAGAGACCCAGTACTTC
TRBV25-1	.	TRBJ2-6	many	CASSDYSGANVLTF	TGTGCCAGCAGTGATTACTCTGGGGCCAACGTCCTGACTTTC
TRBV7-2	TRBD1	TRBJ1-3	.	CASSPQTGTGNTIYF	TGTGCCAGCAGCCCACAGACAGGGACTGGAAACACCATATATTTT
TRBV11-3	TRBD1	TRBJ2-2	.	CASSPDREVGELFF	TGTGCCAGCAGCCCGGACAGGGAGGTCGGGGAGCTGTTTTTT
TRBV12-3/TRBV12-4	TRBD1	TRBJ2-3	few	CASSFPGTVTDTQYF	TGTGCCAGCAGTTTTCCGGGGACAGTCACAGATACGCAGTATTTT
TRBV6-2/TRBV6-3	.	TRBJ2-2	.	CASNRVNGELFF	TGTGCCAGCAACCGGGTGAACGGGGAGCTGTTTTTT
TRBV12-3/TRBV12-4	.	TRBJ1-3	few	CASRPNFGTPSGNTIYF	TGTGCCAGCAGACCGAATTTCGGGACACCCTCTGGAAACACCATATATTTT
TRBV12-3/TRBV12-4	TRBD1	TRBJ2-1	.	CASRVRTGYNEQFF	TGTGCCAGCAGAGTAAGGACAGGCTACAATGAGCAGTTCTTC
TRBV12-3/TRBV12-4	.	TRBJ2-5	.	CASSLAQGETQYF	TGTGCCAGCAGTTTAGCACAGGGAGAGACCCAGTACTTC
TRBV5-5	.	TRBJ2-3	few	CASSPSWATRSTDTQYF	TGTGCCAGCAGCCCGTCTTGGGCTACCCGTAGCACAGATACGCAGTATTTT
TRBV29-1	.	TRBJ1-3	once	CSGTGGSSGNTIYF	TGCAGCGGAACTGGGGGCAGCTCTGGAAACACCATATATTTT
TRBV9	TRBD1	TRBJ2-1	few	CASSESGDRGNEQFF	TGTGCCAGCAGCGAAAGCGGAGACAGGGGAAATGAGCAGTTCTTC
TRBV4-1	.	TRBJ1-2	.	CASRPIGQSTNYGYTF	TGCGCCAGCAGACCTATTGGACAGAGTACTAACTATGGCTACACCTTC
TRBV12-3/TRBV12-4	.	TRBJ1-1	many	CASRRLGREGEAFF	TGTGCCAGCAGGCGATTGGGGAGAGAGGGGGAAGCTTTCTTT
TRBV28	.	TRBJ2-1	many	CASSTEGEQFF	TGTGCCAGCAGTACCGAAGGTGAGCAGTTCTTC
TRBV6-2/TRBV6-3	TRBD1	TRBJ1-5	few	CASSGDRGKFSNQPQHF	TGTGCCAGCAGTGGGGACAGGGGTAAATTCAGCAATCAGCCCCAGCATTTT
TRBV7-9	TRBD2	TRBJ2-5	few	CASSFGLAGQETQYF	TGTGCCAGCAGCTTTGGACTAGCGGGGCAAGAGACCCAGTACTTC
TRBV7-3	TRBD2	TRBJ2-1	few	CASSSRLAGLYNEQFF	TGTGCCAGCAGCTCCAGACTAGCGGGGCTCTACAATGAGCAGTTCTTC
TRBV21-1	.	TRBJ2-1	few	CASKVGTVFYNEQFF	TGTGCCAGCAAAGTCGGGACAGTCTTCTACAATGAGCAGTTCTTC